These 32 T cell receptor beta chains share one sample of origin, sequenced in a study of shared clonotypes between healthy human individuals. Generated by immunoSEQ multiplex PCR, the TCRdb table keeps only in-frame clones and is missing some. This table has a few million clones, roughly 93% appearing once. The sample taken for sequencing was naive CD4+ T cells from PBMCs. The sample's subset: CD45RA+ positively selected. The source of these receptors is a man aged 18 to 29 in good health. Some clones in this sample may be carry-over from other donors' samples.

The V and J genes are TRBV15 and TRBJ2-3; D remains unclear. V gave up 1 base and J gave up 1 base, with 3 bases separating them. CDR3 size: 13 residues. Germline loops: CDR1 LNHNV, CDR2 YYDKDF (reference sequence). The CDR3: CATSRAGTDTQYF. CDR3 sequence (DNA): TGTGCCACCAGCAGAGCGGGCACAGATACGCAGTATTTT.

This chain joins TRBV2 and TRBJ2-7; 8 nucleotides agree with TRBD1. V lost 8 bases to trimming and J lost 2 bases; unmatched junction nucleotides: 11. CDR1 SNHLY and CDR2 FYNNEI come from the germline V gene. CDR3 length: 15 amino acids. The CDR3 loop is CASGGPQGDPYEQYF. CDR3 bases: TGTGCCAGCGGGGGCCCACAGGGGGATCCCTACGAGCAGTACTTC.

The chain couples TRBV9 to TRBJ2-2; no firm D call. Trimming cost V 2 bases and J 3 bases, with 11 bases left between them. The CDR3 covers 15 residues. Germline V gene data show CDR1 as SGDLS and CDR2 as YYNGEE. The DNA of the CDR3 is TGTGCCAGCAGCGTGGGGTCACACTACACCGGGGAGCTGTTTTTT. Its protein product is CASSVGSHYTGELFF.

The J gene is TRBJ2-5, the V gene TRBV5-4; D possibly corresponds to TRBD1 (5 bases). Germline CDR1 is SGHNT and CDR2 is YYREEE (reference sequence). V was cut by 0 bases and J by 7 bases, with 13 bases left in between. This CDR3 contains 14 residues. In DNA form, the CDR3 reads TGTGCCAGCAGCTTGGCGAAGGGGTCGGTGACCCAGTACTTC. Protein product: CASSLAKGSVTQYF.

The chain recombines TRBV7-2 with TRBJ1-4; no clear D. V was cut by 1 base and J by 7 bases, with 7 bases left in between. The CDR3 runs 13 residues. Per the germline V gene, CDR1 is SGHTA and CDR2 is FQGNSA. CDR3 nucleotides: TGTGCCAGCAGCTTAGAAGTGGGTGAAAAACTGTTTTTT. It encodes CASSLEVGEKLFF.

The gene calls are TRBV28 and TRBJ1-3, with a tentative D call TRBD1 (6 bases). Germline V gene lookup returns CDR1 MDHEN and CDR2 SYDVKM. The ends were cut back, 6 bases at V and 4 bases at J, with 13 bases in the middle. This CDR3 region has 14 residues. CDR3: CASSPGGRGNTIYF. In nucleotides, the CDR3 is TGTGCCAGCAGCCCTGGGGGCCGCGGAAACACCATATATTTT.

The rearrangement links TRBV9 to TRBJ2-1; the D gene is possibly TRBD1 (5 bases). The CDR3 is 13 residues long. Germline values: CDR1 SGDLS, CDR2 YYNGEE. Trimming cost V 3 bases and J 8 bases, with 12 bases left between them. CDR3 sequence: CASSETQGDEQFF. The DNA of the CDR3 is TGTGCCAGCAGCGAAACCCAGGGCGATGAGCAGTTCTTC.

The rearrangement uses TRBV9 and TRBJ1-1, with D maybe TRBD1 (6 bases). In germline, CDR1 is SGDLS, CDR2 YYNGEE. V lost 4 bases and J lost 3, with 13 bases in between. CDR3 length: 14 amino acids. CDR3 loop: CASSTSGDYTEAFF. The CDR3 coding sequence is TGTGCCAGCAGCACATCAGGGGACTACACTGAAGCTTTCTTT.

CDR3 amino acids: CASSSPSGRDTGELFF. The CDR3 DNA sequence: TGTGCCAGCAGTTCTCCTAGCGGGAGAGACACCGGGGAGCTGTTTTTT. This sequence joins TRBV6-5 and TRBJ2-2; TRBD2 matches at 10 bases. The CDR3 extends over 16 amino acids. The ends lost 4 bases at V and 3 bases at J; junction bases unmatched: 5. Germline lookup yields CDR1 MNHEY and CDR2 SVGAGI.

The sample holds a few counts of this clone. One junction end does not reproduce the germline sequence, and a read error may be involved. The CDR3: CASSSQGGRVF. The CDR3 region has the DNA TGTGCCAGCAGCTCCCAAGGAGGACGAGTCTTT. The chain carries TRBV7-9 and TRBJ1-1, with D unclear. The CDR3 totals 11 residues. Germline lookup yields CDR1 SEHNR and CDR2 FQNEAQ (reference sequence).

The chain employs TRBV28 and TRBJ2-7, with 7 bases matching TRBD1. Trimming cost V 6 bases and J 4 bases; bases outside gene matches: 9. This CDR3 is built from 14 residues. The germline V gene encodes CDR1 MDHEN and CDR2 SYDVKM. CDR3 loop: CASSSTGAGYEQYF. CDR3 nucleotides: TGTGCCAGCAGCTCCACAGGGGCTGGTTACGAGCAGTACTTC.

The V and J genes are TRBV7-9 and TRBJ1-1; D gene unclear. The CDR3 is 14 residues long. Germline V gene data show CDR1 as SEHNR and CDR2 as FQNEAQ (reference sequence). Between the trimmed V and J ends, which lost 1 base and 0 bases, there was a span of 6 bases. This CDR3 is CASSLGNMNTEAFF. The CDR3, as DNA: TGTGCCAGCAGCTTAGGGAACATGAACACTGAAGCTTTCTTT.

The CDR3 sequence is CASSESPRTGPGNTIYF. Written as DNA, the CDR3 is TGTGCCAGCAGTGAGTCCCCCCGGACAGGGCCTGGAAACACCATATATTTT. The V call is TRBV6-1, the J call TRBJ1-3; 8 bases match TRBD1. This CDR3 has 17 residues. CDR1 MNHNS and CDR2 SASEGT come from the germline V gene. V shed 3 bases and J 2 bases; nucleotides not matched to a gene: 9.

This clone occurred a few times. Other nucleotide sequences from this sample produce the same CDR3. The chain joins TRBV25-1 to TRBJ1-1, with D unclear. Per the germline V gene, CDR1 is MGHDK and CDR2 is SYGVNS. The ends were cut back, 5 bases at V and 4 bases at J, with 11 bases in the middle. The CDR3 contains 13 residues. As DNA, the CDR3 is TGTGCCAGCAGTCCCGGCCAAGGCACTGAAGCTTTCTTT. Its protein product is CASSPGQGTEAFF. Full variable domain (missing parts from reference TRBV25-1 and TRBJ1-1): EADIYQTPRYLVIGTGKKITLECSQTMGHDKMYWYQQDPGMELHLIHYSYGVNSTEKGDLSSESTVSRIRTEHFPLTLESARPSHTSQYLCASSPGQGTEAFFGQGTRLTVV.

With regard to this clone: Within the sample, other DNA sequences also encode this same CDR3. The chain recombines TRBV9 with TRBJ2-1; D is uncertain. The germline V and J ends were trimmed by 0 bases and 6 bases, with 7 bases remaining between them. The CDR3 is 13 amino acids. CDR1 and CDR2 from the germline V gene are SGDLS and YYNGEE. Here the CDR3 reads CASSVGPPNEQFF. DNA of the CDR3: TGTGCCAGCAGCGTAGGGCCCCCCAATGAGCAGTTCTTC.

V usage is TRBV2 and J usage is TRBJ2-6; no reliable D call. The germline V gene encodes CDR1 SNHLY and CDR2 FYNNEI. The germline V and J ends were trimmed by 1 base and 0 bases, with 4 bases remaining between them. The CDR3 loop spans 15 amino acids. The CDR3 DNA reads as TGTGCCAGCAGTGAAGGGCTCTCTGGGGCCAACGTCCTGACTTTC. Translation gives CASSEGLSGANVLTF.

This chain uses TRBV6-5 with TRBJ2-5; D is perhaps TRBD2 (7 bases). Trimming left V 2 bases short and J 9 bases short, with 13 bases between. The CDR3 covers 13 residues. Germline V gene lookup returns CDR1 MNHEY and CDR2 SVGAGI. The CDR3 loop reads CASSYQGRGSQYF. CDR3 DNA sequence: TGTGCCAGCAGTTACCAGGGGCGGGGGTCCCAGTACTTC.

J is TRBJ1-3 and V is TRBV7-9; the D is unclear. Trimming stripped 2 bases from V and 7 bases from J, with 6 bases between. Germline values: CDR1 SEHNR, CDR2 FQNEAQ (reference sequence). CDR3 length equals 12 residues. The CDR3 nucleotides read TGTGCCAGCAGCTTAATTCCTAACACCATATATTTT. It is translated as CASSLIPNTIYF.

The rearrangement joins TRBV7-2 to TRBJ2-4, with D possibly being TRBD2 (7 bases). CDR3 length: 15 residues. CDR1 is SGHTA, CDR2 FQGNSA, per germline. V lost 3 bases and J lost 9, with 18 bases in between. The CDR3 here is CASSFGGASGFIQYF. In DNA form, the CDR3 reads TGTGCCAGCAGCTTTGGGGGGGCGTCCGGTTTCATTCAGTACTTC.

Remarks on this clone: The junction departs from germline at one end; a sequencing error may be responsible. The J gene is TRBJ2-1, the V gene TRBV7-2; 9 nucleotides align to TRBD1. Germline lookup yields CDR1 SGHTA and CDR2 FQGNSA. The CDR3 is made up of 13 amino acids. DNA of the CDR3: TGTGCCAGCAGCTTGTCCCGGGACAGGGAGCGGTTCTTC. Protein sequence: CASSLSRDRERFF.

The rearrangement uses TRBV9 and TRBJ2-2; D is uncertain. Germline V gene sequence: CDR1 SGDLS, CDR2 YYNGEE. This CDR3 has 15 residues. Trimming stripped 0 bases from V and 0 bases from J, with 6 bases between. CDR3 coding DNA: TGTGCCAGCAGCGTAGCGGTCGCGAACACCGGGGAGCTGTTTTTT. Protein sequence: CASSVAVANTGELFF.

The chain uses TRBV28 and TRBJ1-4; D remains unclear. The CDR3 covers 14 residues. V was pared by 6 bases and J by 5 bases, with 13 bases between. Per the germline V gene, CDR1 is MDHEN and CDR2 is SYDVKM. CDR3 residues: CASSYSDPNEKLFF. The CDR3, as DNA: TGTGCCAGCAGCTACAGCGACCCCAATGAAAAACTGTTTTTT.

The chain uses TRBV10-3 and TRBJ2-5; 14 bases match TRBD2. The CDR3 sequence is 20 residues long. Germline values: CDR1 ENHRY, CDR2 SYGVKD. V gave up 3 bases and J gave up 0 bases; unmatched junction bases: 12. Written as DNA, the CDR3 is TGTGCCATCAGTGACCCCCCCGGGACTAGCGGGAGAATAGACCAAGAGACCCAGTACTTC. As protein: CAISDPPGTSGRIDQETQYF.

This chain joins TRBV19 and TRBJ1-5, with a possible D match to TRBD1 (6 bases). V dropped 5 bases and J dropped 4 bases, with 18 bases sitting between them. This CDR3 is 16 amino acids long. CDR1 is LNHDA and CDR2 is SQIVND in the germline V gene (reference sequence). The CDR3 nucleotides read TGTGCCAGTAGTCCCCCGACGGCAAGGGGGAATCAGCCCCAGCATTTT. This gives the protein CASSPPTARGNQPQHF.

In nucleotides, the CDR3 is TGTGCCTGGACCAGGGGGCTCCGAGAGACCCAGTACTTC. Protein product: CAWTRGLRETQYF. The chain combines TRBV30 with TRBJ2-5; TRBD1 matches 8 bases. Germline assignment: CDR1 GTSNPN and CDR2 SVGIG (reference sequence). This CDR3 contains 13 residues. The ends lost 4 bases at V and 4 bases at J; junction bases unmatched: 5.

The chain links TRBV28 to TRBJ2-3, with 8 nucleotides matching TRBD2. V dropped 6 bases and J dropped 8; count of bases not matched to a gene: 13. The CDR3 runs 15 residues. CDR1 and CDR2 (germline): MDHEN, SYDVKM. This chain's CDR3 is CASSLTSAGFGTQYF. CDR3 nucleotides: TGTGCCAGCAGCTTGACTAGCGCGGGTTTTGGTACGCAGTATTTT.

The rearrangement links TRBV5-1 to TRBJ2-1, with a tentative D call TRBD2 (5 bases). Germline V gives CDR1 SGHRS, CDR2 YFSETQ. The CDR3 has 15 residues. V lost 1 base to trimming and J lost 6 bases, with 14 bases between them. The CDR3 loop reads CASSLNRGEGNEQFF. The DNA of the CDR3 is TGCGCCAGCAGCTTGAACCGGGGAGAAGGCAATGAGCAGTTCTTC.

The genes are TRBV6-5 and TRBJ2-7, with 7 bases fitting TRBD1. The ends lost 6 bases at V and 0 bases at J; junction bases unmatched: 5. Germline-derived CDR1 and CDR2 are MNHEY and SVGAGI. The CDR3 totals 14 residues. The CDR3 DNA sequence: TGTGCCAGCAGAAAGGGACAGCTCTCCTACGAGCAGTACTTC. Its protein product is CASRKGQLSYEQYF.

The chain links TRBV29-1 to TRBJ1-2, with TRBD1 matching over 7 bases. Germline-derived CDR1 and CDR2 are SQVTM and ANQGSEA. The V and J ends lost 3 bases and 3 bases, in that order; junction bases with no gene match: 7. The CDR3 is 14 amino acids. CDR3: CSVEGSGTDYGYTF. Here the CDR3 DNA reads TGCAGCGTTGAGGGCTCCGGGACAGACTATGGCTACACCTTC.

The chain recombines TRBV10-3 with TRBJ2-3; no clear D gene. Looked up from germline, CDR1 is ENHRY and CDR2 is SYGVKD. V lost 2 bases, J lost 5 bases, and 5 bases lay in between. The CDR3 length is 12 residues. The chain's CDR3 is CAISERRDTQYF. The CDR3 DNA is TGTGCCATCAGTGAGCGAAGAGATACGCAGTATTTT.

This sequence joins TRBV10-3 and TRBJ1-1; D is ambiguous. V dropped 3 bases and J dropped 11 bases, with 10 bases sitting between them. This CDR3 is built from 11 residues. Germline V gene data show CDR1 as ENHRY and CDR2 as SYGVKD. The CDR3 here is CAISETREAFF. In nucleotides, the CDR3 is TGTGCCATCAGTGAAACAAGAGAGGCTTTCTTT.

The gene calls are TRBV30 and TRBJ1-6; weak D call: TRBD1 (5 bases). The CDR3 has 15 amino acids. V was shortened by 0 bases and J by 7 bases, with 13 bases between the two germline ends. Looked up from germline, CDR1 is GTSNPN and CDR2 is SVGIG (reference sequence). Here the CDR3 DNA reads TGTGCCTGGAGTGTACAGGCAGGGCCCAATTCACCCCTCCACTTT. As protein: CAWSVQAGPNSPLHF.